The rows below give T cell receptor beta chains drawn from one sample of a study of CD4 T cells in relation to SARS-CoV-2 and coronaviruses. Using immunoSEQ multiplex PCR, the repertoire was profiled, and TCRdb retains in-frame clones only, with some absent. The sample has 30,000 to 40,000 clones, 60% to 85% seen once. Their antigens are not known. Sequencing input: memory CD4+ T cells from PBMCs, cultured in vitro. Receptor source: an adult with COVID-19. CDR3s include the opening cysteine and the closing phenylalanine or tryptophan. The D gene is left open where the match is weak. Only part of the rows carry a size: once, few, many, or a class if the clone is expanded.

j_gene	v_gene	d_gene	abundance	CDR3aa	CDR3nt
TRBJ2-6	TRBV18	TRBD1	NA	CASSSQGVAGANVLTF	TGTGCCAGCTCATCACAGGGGGTCGCTGGGGCCAACGTCCTGACTTTC
TRBJ2-3	TRBV3-1/TRBV3-2	NA	few	CASTEDGPQGTQYF	TGTGCCAGCACGGAAGACGGGCCTCAAGGTACGCAGTATTTT
TRBJ2-3	TRBV2	NA	few	CASNPPFTDTQYF	TGTGCCAGCAACCCTCCCTTCACAGATACGCAGTATTTT
TRBJ1-5	TRBV7-8	NA	NA	CASSLNGAGTLNQPQHF	TGTGCCAGCAGCCTCAATGGAGCAGGGACCCTTAATCAGCCCCAGCATTTT
TRBJ2-5	TRBV28	TRBD2	NA	CASSSHLAGGSETQYF	TGTGCCAGCAGTTCCCACCTAGCGGGAGGGTCGGAGACCCAGTACTTC
TRBJ2-3	TRBV29-1	NA	NA	CSVAVRRKDTQYF	TGCAGCGTTGCTGTGCGACGGAAAGATACGCAGTATTTT
TRBJ1-4	TRBV30	NA	NA	CDIMGALNEKLFF	TGTGACATTATGGGGGCGCTTAATGAAAAACTGTTTTTT
TRBJ2-3	TRBV28	NA	NA	CASSFGRGVTDTQYF	TGTGCCAGCAGTTTCGGGAGAGGGGTCACAGATACGCAGTATTTT
TRBJ2-2	TRBV11-2	TRBD2	NA	CASSRTSGDYTGELFF	TGTGCCAGCAGTAGGACTAGCGGGGATTACACCGGGGAGCTGTTTTTT
TRBJ1-4	TRBV28	NA	once	CASSSPATNEKLFF	TGTGCCAGCAGTTCCCCTGCAACTAATGAAAAACTGTTTTTT
TRBJ2-7	TRBV5-4	NA	few	CASSFGGGGYEQYF	TGTGCCAGCAGCTTTGGGGGAGGGGGCTACGAGCAGTACTTC
TRBJ2-7	TRBV5-1	TRBD1	NA	CASSLAGGPKAYEQYF	TGCGCCAGCAGCTTGGCAGGGGGCCCGAAGGCCTACGAGCAGTACTTC
TRBJ2-1	TRBV6-2/TRBV6-3	NA	NA	CASSYSRGFGGAIYNEQFF	TGTGCCAGCAGTTACTCGAGAGGGTTCGGCGGCGCTATCTACAATGAGCAGTTCTTC
TRBJ2-3	TRBV2	TRBD2	NA	CASSTVTSGSTSTDTQYF	TGTGCCAGCAGTACGGTGACTAGCGGGAGCACTAGCACAGATACGCAGTATTTT
TRBJ2-7	TRBV3-1/TRBV3-2	TRBD2	NA	CASSQLAGGPDEQYF	TGTGCCAGCAGCCAATTAGCGGGAGGGCCTGACGAGCAGTACTTC
TRBJ2-5	TRBV10-2	NA	NA	CASSELGRRETQYF	TGCGCCAGCAGTGAGCTGGGGAGGCGAGAGACCCAGTACTTC
TRBJ2-5	TRBV14	NA	NA	CASSPGGDGTQYF	TGTGCCAGCAGCCCTGGTGGTGACGGGACCCAGTACTTC
TRBJ2-6	TRBV28	NA	NA	CASTSPFGANVLTF	TGTGCCAGCACTTCCCCATTTGGGGCCAACGTCCTGACTTTC
TRBJ2-7	TRBV7-9	TRBD2	NA	CASSSPSGRAGEQYF	TGTGCCAGCAGCTCCCCTAGCGGGAGGGCGGGCGAGCAGTACTTC
TRBJ2-1	TRBV7-4	TRBD2	NA	CASSSSLAGHYNEQFF	TGTGCCAGCAGCTCTTCTTTAGCGGGCCACTACAATGAGCAGTTCTTC
TRBJ2-3	TRBV6-5	NA	NA	CASSFRAGTTSDTQYF	TGTGCCAGCAGTTTCAGAGCGGGTACCACCTCCGATACGCAGTATTTT
TRBJ1-6	TRBV7-9	TRBD1	few	CASSLVGRGNSPLHF	TGTGCCAGCAGCTTAGTCGGCAGGGGGAATTCACCCCTCCACTTT
TRBJ2-7	TRBV28	NA	NA	CASSLRGGPSYEQYF	TGTGCCAGCAGTTTACGGGGCGGGCCCTCCTACGAGCAGTACTTC
TRBJ1-3	TRBV27	TRBD1	few	CASRRAGQGRNTIYF	TGTGCCAGCAGACGGGCCGGACAGGGAAGAAACACCATATATTTT
TRBJ2-6	TRBV6-1	NA	NA	CASSEFAGSNLSGANVLTF	TGTGCCAGCAGTGAATTTGCCGGGAGCAATCTCTCTGGGGCCAACGTCCTGACTTTC
TRBJ2-3	TRBV7-2	NA	NA	CASSLVDTQYF	TGTGCCAGCAGCTTGGTGGATACGCAGTATTTT
TRBJ2-2	TRBV14	NA	NA	CASSHVGFSGELFF	TGTGCCAGCAGCCACGTGGGGTTTTCAGGGGAGCTGTTTTTT
TRBJ2-7	TRBV28	TRBD1	NA	CASSLGQGGYEQYF	TGTGCCAGCAGTTTAGGACAGGGCGGCTACGAGCAGTACTTC
TRBJ2-7	TRBV6-6	NA	NA	CASGPSGEQYF	TGTGCCAGCGGACCTTCGGGCGAGCAGTACTTC
TRBJ2-3	TRBV10-3	TRBD1	NA	CAIRGRTGLSIGGTDTQYF	TGTGCCATCAGAGGACGGACAGGGCTATCAATAGGCGGCACAGATACGCAGTATTTT